This TCR beta chain was observed in a study of OX40 agonist ivuxolimab in advanced cancers. At the level of the study: Three patients responded partially, comprising one with hepatocellular carcinoma and two with cutaneous melanoma. Study-wide points: At 0.1 to 3.0 mg/kg, CD4+ and CD8+ blood T cells expanded clonally by week 6. In general, CD8+ T cells held more expanded clones than CD4+ did, on average.

In the case of this clone: Its specificity is unknown.

Method: immunoSEQ multiplex PCR; TCRdb's copy keeps in-frame clones and lacks some. The table has about 46,000 clones, around 84% seen once. The V end was cut by 1 base, the J end by 1 base, with 11 bases between. The CDR3 totals 15 residues. CDR1 MGHRA and CDR2 YSYEKL come from the germline V gene. The clonotype was recovered from an adult with an advanced solid tumor such as melanoma, head and neck, liver or kidney cancer. Sequencing was performed on CD4+ or CD8+ T cells sorted from blood, taken in a trial of the OX40 agonist ivuxolimab. This chain joins TRBV4-1 and TRBJ2-7; tentative D call: TRBD2 (6 bases). The CDR3 DNA is TGCGCCAGCAGCCAAGTAGATAGCGGATCCTACGAGCAGTACTTC. Its translation is CASSQVDSGSYEQYF.